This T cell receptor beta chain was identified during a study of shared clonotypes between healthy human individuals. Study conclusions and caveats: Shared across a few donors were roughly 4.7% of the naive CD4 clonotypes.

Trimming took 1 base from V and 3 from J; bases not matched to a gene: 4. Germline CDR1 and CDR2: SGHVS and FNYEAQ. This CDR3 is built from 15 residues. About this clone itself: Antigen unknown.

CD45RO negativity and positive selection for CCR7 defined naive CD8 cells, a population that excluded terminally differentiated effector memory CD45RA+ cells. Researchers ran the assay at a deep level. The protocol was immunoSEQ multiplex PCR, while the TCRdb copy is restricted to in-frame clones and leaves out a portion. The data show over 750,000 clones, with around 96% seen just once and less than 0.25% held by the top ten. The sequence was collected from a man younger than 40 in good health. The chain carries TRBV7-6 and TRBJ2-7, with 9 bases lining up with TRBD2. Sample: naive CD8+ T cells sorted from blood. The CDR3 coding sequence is TGTGCCAGCAGCTTAGGTGAGACTAGCGGCTACGAGCAGTACTTC. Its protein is CASSLGETSGYEQYF.